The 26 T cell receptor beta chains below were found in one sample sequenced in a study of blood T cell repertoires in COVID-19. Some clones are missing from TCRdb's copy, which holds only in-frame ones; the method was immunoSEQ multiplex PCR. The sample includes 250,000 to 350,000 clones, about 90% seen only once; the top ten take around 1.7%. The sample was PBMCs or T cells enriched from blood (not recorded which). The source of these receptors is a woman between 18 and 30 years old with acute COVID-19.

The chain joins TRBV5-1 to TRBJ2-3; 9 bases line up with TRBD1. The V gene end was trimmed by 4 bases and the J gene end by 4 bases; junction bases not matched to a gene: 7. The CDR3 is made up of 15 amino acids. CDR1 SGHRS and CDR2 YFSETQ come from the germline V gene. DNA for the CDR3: TGCGCCAGCAGCCCCGGGGACAGGGCTTCAGATACGCAGTATTTT. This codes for CASSPGDRASDTQYF. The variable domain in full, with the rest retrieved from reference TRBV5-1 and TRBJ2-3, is KAGVTQTPRYLIKTRGQQVTLSCSPISGHRSVSWYQQTPGQGLQFLFEYFSETQRNKGNFPGRFSGRQFSNSRSEMNVSTLELGDSALYLCASSPGDRASDTQYFGPGTRLTVL.

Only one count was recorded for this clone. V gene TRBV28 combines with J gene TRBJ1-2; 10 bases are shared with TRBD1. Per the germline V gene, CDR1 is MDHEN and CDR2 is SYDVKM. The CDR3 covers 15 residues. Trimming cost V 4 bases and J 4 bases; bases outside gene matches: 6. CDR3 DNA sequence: TGTGCCAGCAGTTATAGGGGGGACAGGGGCTATGGCTACACCTTC. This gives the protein CASSYRGDRGYGYTF.

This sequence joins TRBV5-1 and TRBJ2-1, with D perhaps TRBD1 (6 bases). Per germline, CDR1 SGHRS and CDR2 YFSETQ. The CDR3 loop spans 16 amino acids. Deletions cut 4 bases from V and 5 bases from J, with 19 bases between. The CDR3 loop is CASSPVDSSLNNEQFF. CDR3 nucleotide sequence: TGCGCCAGCAGCCCGGTGGACAGTTCATTAAACAATGAGCAGTTCTTC.

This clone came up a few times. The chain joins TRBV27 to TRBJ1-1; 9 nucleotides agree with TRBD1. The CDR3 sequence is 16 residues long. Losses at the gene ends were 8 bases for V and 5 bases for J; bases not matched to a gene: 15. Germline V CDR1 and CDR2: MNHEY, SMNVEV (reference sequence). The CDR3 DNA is TGTGCCAGCGCGGGGCGTCCCGGGACAGGGAGGACTGAAGCTTTCTTT. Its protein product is CASAGRPGTGRTEAFF.

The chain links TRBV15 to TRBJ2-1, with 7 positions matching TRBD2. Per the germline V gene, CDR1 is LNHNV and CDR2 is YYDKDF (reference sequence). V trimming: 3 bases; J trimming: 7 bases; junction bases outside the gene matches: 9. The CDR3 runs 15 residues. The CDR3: CATSRGRLAANEQFF. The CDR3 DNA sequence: TGTGCCACCAGCAGGGGGCGGCTAGCGGCAAATGAGCAGTTCTTC.

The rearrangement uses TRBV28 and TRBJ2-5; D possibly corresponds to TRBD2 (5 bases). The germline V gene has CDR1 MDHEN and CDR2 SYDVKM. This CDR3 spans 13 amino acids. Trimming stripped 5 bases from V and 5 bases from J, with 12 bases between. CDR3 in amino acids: CASSGGLVETQYF. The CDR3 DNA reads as TGTGCCAGCAGTGGTGGACTGGTGGAGACCCAGTACTTC.

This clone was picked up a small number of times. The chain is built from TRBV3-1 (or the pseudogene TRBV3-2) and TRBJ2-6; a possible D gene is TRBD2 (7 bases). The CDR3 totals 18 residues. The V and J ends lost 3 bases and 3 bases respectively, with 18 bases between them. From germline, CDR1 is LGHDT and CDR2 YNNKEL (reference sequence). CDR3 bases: TGTGCCAGCAGCCAGGCCGGGGGCGGGAGTTATGGGGCCAACGTCCTGACTTTC. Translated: CASSQAGGGSYGANVLTF.

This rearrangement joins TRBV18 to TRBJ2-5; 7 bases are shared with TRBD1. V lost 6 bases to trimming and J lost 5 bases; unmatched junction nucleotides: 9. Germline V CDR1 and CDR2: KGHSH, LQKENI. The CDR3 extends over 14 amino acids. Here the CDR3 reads CASSPGQVGETQYF. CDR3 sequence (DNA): TGTGCCAGCTCCCCAGGACAGGTGGGCGAGACCCAGTACTTC.

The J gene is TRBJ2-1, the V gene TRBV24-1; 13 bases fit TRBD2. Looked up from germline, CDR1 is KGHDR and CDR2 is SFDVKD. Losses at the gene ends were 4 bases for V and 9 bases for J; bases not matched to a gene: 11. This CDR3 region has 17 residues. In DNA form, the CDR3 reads TGTGCCACCAGTGACCCGAGGACTAGCGGGAGTACGGTTGAGCAGTTCTTC. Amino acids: CATSDPRTSGSTVEQFF.

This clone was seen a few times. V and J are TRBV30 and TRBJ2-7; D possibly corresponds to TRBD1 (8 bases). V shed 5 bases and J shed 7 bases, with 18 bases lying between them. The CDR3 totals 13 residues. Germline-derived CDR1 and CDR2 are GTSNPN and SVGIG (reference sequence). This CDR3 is CAWGQDREGEQYF. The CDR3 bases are TGTGCCTGGGGGCAGGACAGGGAGGGTGAGCAGTACTTC.

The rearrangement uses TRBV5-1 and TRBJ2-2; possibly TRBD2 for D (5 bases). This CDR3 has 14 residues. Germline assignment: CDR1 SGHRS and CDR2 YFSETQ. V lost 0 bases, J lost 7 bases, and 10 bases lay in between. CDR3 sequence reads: CASSLAPAVGELFF. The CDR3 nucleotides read TGCGCCAGCAGCTTGGCCCCAGCGGTCGGGGAGCTGTTTTTT. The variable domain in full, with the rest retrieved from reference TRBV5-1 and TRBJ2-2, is KAGVTQTPRYLIKTRGQQVTLSCSPISGHRSVSWYQQTPGQGLQFLFEYFSETQRNKGNFPGRFSGRQFSNSRSEMNVSTLELGDSALYLCASSLAPAVGELFFGEGSRLTVL.

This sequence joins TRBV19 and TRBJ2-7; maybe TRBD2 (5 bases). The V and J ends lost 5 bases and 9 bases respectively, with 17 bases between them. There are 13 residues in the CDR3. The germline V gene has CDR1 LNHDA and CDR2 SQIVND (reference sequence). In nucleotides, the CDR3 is TGTGCCAGTAGTCCGAGATCGGAGGACGGGCAGTACTTC. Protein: CASSPRSEDGQYF.

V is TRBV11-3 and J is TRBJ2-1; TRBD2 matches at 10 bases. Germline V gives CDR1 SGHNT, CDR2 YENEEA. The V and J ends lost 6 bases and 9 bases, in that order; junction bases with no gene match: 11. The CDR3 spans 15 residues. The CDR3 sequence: CASSQGLAGVGEQFF. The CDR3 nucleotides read TGTGCCAGCAGTCAAGGGCTAGCGGGAGTAGGTGAGCAGTTCTTC.

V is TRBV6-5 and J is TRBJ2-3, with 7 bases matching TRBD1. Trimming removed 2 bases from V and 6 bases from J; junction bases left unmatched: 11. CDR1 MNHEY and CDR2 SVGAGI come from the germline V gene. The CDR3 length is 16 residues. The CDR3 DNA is TGTGCCAGCAGTTACGGTCAAAGGGGGCGACCCGATACGCAGTATTTT. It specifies CASSYGQRGRPDTQYF.

The CDR3: CASGRGSGNTIYF. The CDR3 bases are TGTGCCAGCGGGCGAGGGTCTGGAAACACCATATATTTT. The chain joins TRBV2 to TRBJ1-3; D unclear. The germline V and J ends were trimmed by 8 bases and 1 base, with 9 bases remaining between them. The germline V gene has CDR1 SNHLY and CDR2 FYNNEI. This CDR3 has 13 residues.

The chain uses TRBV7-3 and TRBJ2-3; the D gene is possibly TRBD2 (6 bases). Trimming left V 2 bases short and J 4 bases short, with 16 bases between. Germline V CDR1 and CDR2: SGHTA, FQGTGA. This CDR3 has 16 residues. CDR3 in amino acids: CASSLQVASAPDTQYF. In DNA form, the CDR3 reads TGTGCCAGCAGCTTACAGGTTGCTAGCGCGCCAGATACGCAGTATTTT.

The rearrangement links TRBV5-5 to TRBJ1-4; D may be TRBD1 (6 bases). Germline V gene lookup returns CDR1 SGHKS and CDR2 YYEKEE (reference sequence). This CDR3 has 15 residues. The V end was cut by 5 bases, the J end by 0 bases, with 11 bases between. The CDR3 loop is CASRDPGATNEKLFF. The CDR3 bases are TGTGCCAGCAGGGATCCAGGGGCAACTAATGAAAAACTGTTTTTT.

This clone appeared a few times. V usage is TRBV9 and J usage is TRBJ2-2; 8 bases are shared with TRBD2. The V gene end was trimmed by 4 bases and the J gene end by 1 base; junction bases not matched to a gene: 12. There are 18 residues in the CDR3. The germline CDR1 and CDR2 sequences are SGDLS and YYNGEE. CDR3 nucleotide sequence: TGTGCCAGCAGCCCAGGTTTCGGGCTAGCGGGGAACACCGGGGAGCTGTTTTTT. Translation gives CASSPGFGLAGNTGELFF.

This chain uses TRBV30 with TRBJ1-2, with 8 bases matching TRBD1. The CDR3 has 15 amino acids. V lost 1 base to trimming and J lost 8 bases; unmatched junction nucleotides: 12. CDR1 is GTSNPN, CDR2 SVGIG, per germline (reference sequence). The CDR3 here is CAWSGGSTGAGGYTF. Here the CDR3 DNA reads TGTGCCTGGAGTGGGGGCTCGACAGGGGCTGGAGGCTACACCTTC.

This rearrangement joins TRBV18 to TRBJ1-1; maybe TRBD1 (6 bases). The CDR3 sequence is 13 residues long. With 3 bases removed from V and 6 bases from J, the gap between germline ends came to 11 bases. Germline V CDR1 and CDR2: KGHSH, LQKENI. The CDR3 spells CASSPGGGAEAFF. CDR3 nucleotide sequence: TGTGCCAGCTCACCGGGGGGGGGCGCTGAAGCTTTCTTT.

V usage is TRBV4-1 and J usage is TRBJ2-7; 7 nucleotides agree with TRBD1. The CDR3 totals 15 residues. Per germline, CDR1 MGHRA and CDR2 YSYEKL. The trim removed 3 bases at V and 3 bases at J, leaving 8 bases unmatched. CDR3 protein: CASSQPGTVNYEQYF. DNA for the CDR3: TGCGCCAGCAGCCAGCCCGGGACAGTTAACTACGAGCAGTACTTC.

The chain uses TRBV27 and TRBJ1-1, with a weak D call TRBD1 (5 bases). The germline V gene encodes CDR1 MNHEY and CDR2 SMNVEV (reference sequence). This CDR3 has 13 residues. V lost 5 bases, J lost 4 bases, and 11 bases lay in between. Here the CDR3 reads CASSPGGTTEAFF. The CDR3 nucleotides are TGTGCCAGCAGTCCCGGGGGGACCACTGAAGCTTTCTTT.

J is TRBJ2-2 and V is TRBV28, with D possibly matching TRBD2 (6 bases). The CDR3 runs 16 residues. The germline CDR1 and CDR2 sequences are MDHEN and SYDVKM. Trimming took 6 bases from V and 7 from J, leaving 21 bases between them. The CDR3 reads CASSLSPGDGNGELFF. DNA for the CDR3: TGTGCCAGCAGCCTATCCCCGGGAGATGGTAACGGGGAGCTGTTTTTT. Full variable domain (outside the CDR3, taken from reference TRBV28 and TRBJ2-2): DVKVTQSSRYLVKRTGEKVFLECVQDMDHENMFWYRQDPGLGLRLIYFSYDVKMKEKGDIPEGYSVSREKKERFSLILESASTNQTSMYLCASSLSPGDGNGELFFGEGSRLTVL.

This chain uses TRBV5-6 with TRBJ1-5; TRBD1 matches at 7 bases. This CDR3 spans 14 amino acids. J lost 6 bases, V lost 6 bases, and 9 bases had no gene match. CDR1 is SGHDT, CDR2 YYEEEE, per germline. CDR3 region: CASTNTGDPQPQHF. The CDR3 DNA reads TGTGCCAGCACCAACACAGGGGATCCTCAGCCCCAGCATTTT.

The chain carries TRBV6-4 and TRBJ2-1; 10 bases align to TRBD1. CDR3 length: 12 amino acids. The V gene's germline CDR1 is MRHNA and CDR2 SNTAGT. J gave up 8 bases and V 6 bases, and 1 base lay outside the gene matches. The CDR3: CASRGQGDEQFF. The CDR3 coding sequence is TGTGCCAGCAGAGGACAGGGGGATGAGCAGTTCTTC.

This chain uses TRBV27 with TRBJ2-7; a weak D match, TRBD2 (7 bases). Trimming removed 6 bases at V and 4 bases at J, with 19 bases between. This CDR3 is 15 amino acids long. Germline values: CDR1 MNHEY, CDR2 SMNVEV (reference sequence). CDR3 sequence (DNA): TGTGCCAGCAGGAAACCCGGGGGGCGATTATACGAGCAGTACTTC. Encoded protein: CASRKPGGRLYEQYF.